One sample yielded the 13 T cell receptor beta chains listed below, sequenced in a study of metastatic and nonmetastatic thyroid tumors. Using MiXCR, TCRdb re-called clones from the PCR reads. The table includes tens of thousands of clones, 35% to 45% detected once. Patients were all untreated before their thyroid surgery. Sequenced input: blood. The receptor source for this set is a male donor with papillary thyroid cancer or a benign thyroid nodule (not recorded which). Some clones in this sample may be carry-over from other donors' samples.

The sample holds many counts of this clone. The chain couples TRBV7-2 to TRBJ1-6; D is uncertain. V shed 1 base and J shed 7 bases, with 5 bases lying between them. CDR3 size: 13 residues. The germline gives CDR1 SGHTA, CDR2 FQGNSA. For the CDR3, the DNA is TGTGCCAGCAGCTTAGACGGAAATTCACCCCTCCACTTT. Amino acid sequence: CASSLDGNSPLHF.

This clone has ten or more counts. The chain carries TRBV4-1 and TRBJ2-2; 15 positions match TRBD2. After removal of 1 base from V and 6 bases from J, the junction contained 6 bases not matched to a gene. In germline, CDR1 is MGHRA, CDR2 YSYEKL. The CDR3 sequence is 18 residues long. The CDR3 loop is CASSQARTSGRAAGELFF. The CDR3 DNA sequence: TGCGCCAGCAGCCAAGCTCGGACTAGCGGGAGGGCCGCCGGGGAGCTGTTTTTT.

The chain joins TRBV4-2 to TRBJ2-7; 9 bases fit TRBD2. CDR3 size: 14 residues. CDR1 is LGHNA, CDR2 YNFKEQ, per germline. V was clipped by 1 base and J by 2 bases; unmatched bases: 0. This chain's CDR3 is CASSQASGAYEQYF. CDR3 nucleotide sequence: TGTGCCAGCAGCCAAGCTAGCGGGGCCTACGAGCAGTACTTC.

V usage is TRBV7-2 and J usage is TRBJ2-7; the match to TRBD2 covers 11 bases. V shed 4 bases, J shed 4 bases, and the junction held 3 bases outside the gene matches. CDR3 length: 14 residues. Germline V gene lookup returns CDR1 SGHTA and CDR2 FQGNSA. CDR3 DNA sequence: TGTGCCAGCAGCTCGGGACTAGCGGAATACGAGCAGTACTTC. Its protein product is CASSSGLAEYEQYF.

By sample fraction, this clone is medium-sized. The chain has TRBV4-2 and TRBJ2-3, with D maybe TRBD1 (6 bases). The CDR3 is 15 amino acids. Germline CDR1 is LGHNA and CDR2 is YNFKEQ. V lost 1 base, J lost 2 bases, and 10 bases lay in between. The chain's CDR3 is CASSQVGGDTDTQYF. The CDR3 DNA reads TGTGCCAGCAGCCAAGTAGGGGGTGACACAGATACGCAGTATTTT.

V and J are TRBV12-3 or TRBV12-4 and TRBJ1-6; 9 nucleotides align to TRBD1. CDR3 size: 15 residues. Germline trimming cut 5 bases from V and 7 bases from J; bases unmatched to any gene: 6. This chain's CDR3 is CASSPSGTGNSPLHF. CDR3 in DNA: TGTGCCAGCAGTCCATCCGGGACAGGGAATTCACCCCTCCACTTT.

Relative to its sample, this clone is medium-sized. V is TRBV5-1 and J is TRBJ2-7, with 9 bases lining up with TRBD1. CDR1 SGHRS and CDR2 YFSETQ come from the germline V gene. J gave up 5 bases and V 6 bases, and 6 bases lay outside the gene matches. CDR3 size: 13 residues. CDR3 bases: TGCGCCAGCACCACCGGGACAGGGAACGAGCAGTACTTC. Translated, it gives CASTTGTGNEQYF.

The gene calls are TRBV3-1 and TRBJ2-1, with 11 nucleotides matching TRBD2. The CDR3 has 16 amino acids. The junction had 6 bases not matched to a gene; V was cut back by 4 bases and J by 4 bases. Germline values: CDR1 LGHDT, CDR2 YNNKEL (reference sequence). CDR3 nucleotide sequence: TGTGCCAGCAGCCTACACCTAGCGGGGGGTTACAATGAGCAGTTCTTC. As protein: CASSLHLAGGYNEQFF.

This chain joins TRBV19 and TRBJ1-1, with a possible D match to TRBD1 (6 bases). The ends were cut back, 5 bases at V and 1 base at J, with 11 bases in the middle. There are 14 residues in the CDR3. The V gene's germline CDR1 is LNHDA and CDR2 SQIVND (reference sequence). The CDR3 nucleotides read TGTGCCAGTAGTCCACAGGGTTGGAACACTGAAGCTTTCTTT. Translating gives CASSPQGWNTEAFF.

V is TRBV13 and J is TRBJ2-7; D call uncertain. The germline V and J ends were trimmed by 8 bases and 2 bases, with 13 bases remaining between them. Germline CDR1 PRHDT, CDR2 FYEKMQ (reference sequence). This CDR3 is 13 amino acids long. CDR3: CASRVIVTYEQYF. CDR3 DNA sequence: TGTGCCAGCCGGGTAATAGTAACCTACGAGCAGTACTTC.

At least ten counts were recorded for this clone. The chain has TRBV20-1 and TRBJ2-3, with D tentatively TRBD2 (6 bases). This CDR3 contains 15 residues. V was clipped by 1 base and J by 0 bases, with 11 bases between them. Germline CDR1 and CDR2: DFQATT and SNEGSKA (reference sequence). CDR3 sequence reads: CSARVRRASTDTQYF. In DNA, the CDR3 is TGCAGTGCTAGAGTCAGGAGGGCCAGCACAGATACGCAGTATTTT.

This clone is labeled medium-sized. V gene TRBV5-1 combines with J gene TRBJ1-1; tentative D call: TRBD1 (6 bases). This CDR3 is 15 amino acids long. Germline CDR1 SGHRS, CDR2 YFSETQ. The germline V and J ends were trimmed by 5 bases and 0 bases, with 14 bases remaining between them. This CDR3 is CASRGQLNMNTEAFF. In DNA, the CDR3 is TGCGCCAGCAGAGGACAGTTAAACATGAACACTGAAGCTTTCTTT. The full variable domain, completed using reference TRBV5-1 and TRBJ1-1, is KAGVTQTPRYLIKTRGQQVTLSCSPISGHRSVSWYQQTPGQGLQFLFEYFSETQRNKGNFPGRFSGRQFSNSRSEMNVSTLELGDSALYLCASRGQLNMNTEAFFGQGTRLTVV.

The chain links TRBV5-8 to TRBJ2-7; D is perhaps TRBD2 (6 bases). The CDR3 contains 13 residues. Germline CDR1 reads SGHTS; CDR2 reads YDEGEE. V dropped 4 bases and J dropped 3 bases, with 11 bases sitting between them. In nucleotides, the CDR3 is TGTGCCAGCAGCGGCGGGGTCTTCTACGAGCAGTACTTC. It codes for CASSGGVFYEQYF.